The sequence of this T cell receptor beta chain was determined in a study of blood T cell repertoires in COVID-19. Across about two dozen US areas, participants ranged in age from about 18 to 90 years. Sequencing used immunoSEQ multiplex PCR; TCRdb keeps in-frame clones, though not all of them. The sample includes some 300,000 clones, 88% seen only once; the top ten take around 2%. V lost 3 bases and J 7 bases, leaving 10 bases between the germline ends. The length of the CDR3 is 14 residues. Per germline, CDR1 MNHEY and CDR2 SMNVEV (reference sequence). The sequence was collected from a woman aged 55-75 years in a cohort exposed to, infected with or recovered from COVID-19 (not recorded which). The sample consisted of PBMCs or T cells enriched from blood (not recorded which). V usage is TRBV27 and J usage is TRBJ1-6; the D gene is possibly TRBD1 (6 bases). The CDR3 spells CASSFPTGNSPLHF. The CDR3 DNA reads TGTGCCAGCAGTTTCCCTACAGGGAATTCACCCCTCCACTTT.